These 22 T cell receptor beta chains were all obtained from the same sample, sequenced in a study of blood T cell repertoires in COVID-19. The protocol was immunoSEQ multiplex PCR, while the TCRdb copy is restricted to in-frame clones and leaves out a portion. The sample lists approximately 280,000 clones, around 85% occurring once. The specimen sequenced was peripheral blood. Every receptor here comes from a human donor with COVID-19, enrolled during active disease. The donor label of this sample is uncertain.

This clone showed up just a few times. V is TRBV20-1 and J is TRBJ2-1, with D possibly matching TRBD1 (5 bases). The V end lost 6 bases, the J end lost 4 bases, and 7 bases lay between the germline ends. The CDR3 runs to 11 residues. CDR1 is DFQATT and CDR2 is SNEGSKA in the germline V gene (reference sequence). The CDR3 region is CSAGPYNEQFF. In nucleotides, the CDR3 is TGCAGTGCGGGGCCGTACAATGAGCAGTTCTTC.

This clone was detected once. The V call is TRBV19, the J call TRBJ2-2, with 8 positions matching TRBD1. Trimming at V came to 3 bases and at J to 1 base, leaving 4 bases not matched to a gene. Germline V gene lookup returns CDR1 LNHDA and CDR2 SQIVND (reference sequence). This CDR3 contains 16 residues. The CDR3 DNA follows: TGTGCCAGTAGTATCGGACAGGGATTGAACACCGGGGAGCTGTTTTTT. Translating gives CASSIGQGLNTGELFF.

For this clone: The sample has other DNA sequences that encode this CDR3 too. The chain links TRBV7-8 to TRBJ2-7; 13 bases are a match to TRBD2. There are 15 residues in the CDR3. Germline V gene data show CDR1 as SGHVS and CDR2 as FQNEAQ. V was pared by 5 bases and J by 4 bases, with 5 bases of the junction left unmatched. CDR3 residues: CASSLGTSGTYEQYF. CDR3 coding DNA: TGTGCCAGCAGCCTCGGGACTAGCGGGACATACGAGCAGTACTTC.

This chain connects TRBV11-3 to TRBJ2-5, with TRBD1 matching over 8 bases. V gave up 1 base and J gave up 4 bases; unmatched junction bases: 11. The CDR3 sequence is 17 residues long. Germline CDR1 SGHNT, CDR2 YENEEA. The CDR3 region has the DNA TGTGCCAGCAGCTTAGGGCGGACAGGGTCCACCTCAGAGACCCAGTACTTC. Encoded protein: CASSLGRTGSTSETQYF. Full variable domain (rest looked up from reference TRBV11-3 and TRBJ2-5): EAGVVQSPRYKIIEKKQPVAFWCNPISGHNTLYWYLQNLGQGPELLIRYENEEAVDDSQLPKDRFSAERLKGVDSTLKIQPAELGDSAVYLCASSLGRTGSTSETQYFGPGTRLLVL.

The chain joins TRBV7-9 to TRBJ1-1; no reliable D call. Per the germline V gene, CDR1 is SEHNR and CDR2 is FQNEAQ (reference sequence). The CDR3 totals 14 residues. Trimming left V 4 bases short and J 0 bases short, with 9 bases between. The CDR3 nucleotides are TGTGCCAGCAGCTCCCCATACATGAACACTGAAGCTTTCTTT. It translates to CASSSPYMNTEAFF. The full variable domain, with the rest looked up from reference TRBV7-9 and TRBJ1-1, is DTGVSQNPRHKITKRGQNVTFRCDPISEHNRLYWYRQTLGQGPEFLTYFQNEAQLEKSRLLSDRFSAERPKGSFSTLEIQRTEQGDSAMYLCASSSPYMNTEAFFGQGTRLTVV.

DNA of the CDR3: TGTGCCAGCAGCCGACAGGGCCTCACTGAAGCTTTCTTT. Translation gives CASSRQGLTEAFF. J is TRBJ1-1 and V is TRBV6-5, with 7 bases matching TRBD1. This CDR3 has 13 residues. The germline V gene encodes CDR1 MNHEY and CDR2 SVGAGI. The V and J ends lost 6 bases and 4 bases, in that order; junction bases with no gene match: 5.

This sequence joins TRBV25-1 and TRBJ1-2, with 11 bases matching TRBD1. CDR1 and CDR2 from the germline V gene are MGHDK and SYGVNS. This CDR3 comprises 15 residues. The junction had 3 bases not matched to a gene; V was cut back by 1 base and J by 5 bases. CDR3 in DNA: TGTGCCAGCAGTGAATCGGGACAGGGGGAGTATGGCTACACCTTC. Residues: CASSESGQGEYGYTF.

This sequence joins TRBV19 and TRBJ2-2, with 7 positions matching TRBD2. The J segment lost 4 bases and the V segment lost 3 bases, leaving 5 bases of the junction unmatched. Germline values: CDR1 LNHDA, CDR2 SQIVND (reference sequence). The CDR3 spans 15 residues. CDR3 DNA sequence: TGTGCCAGTAGTATTCAAGGACTAGGCACCGGGGAGCTGTTTTTT. Its protein product is CASSIQGLGTGELFF. The whole variable domain, remainder taken from reference TRBV19 and TRBJ2-2, is DGGITQSPKYLFRKEGQNVTLSCEQNLNHDAMYWYRQDPGQGLRLIYYSQIVNDFQKGDIAEGYSVSREKKESFPLTVTSAQKNPTAFYLCASSIQGLGTGELFFGEGSRLTVL.

DNA for the CDR3: TGTGCCAGCAGCATGGGACTAGCGGGAGTGACTGAGCAGTACTTC. Translated: CASSMGLAGVTEQYF. V is TRBV5-4 and J is TRBJ2-7; 14 bases agree with TRBD2. Germline CDR1 reads SGHNT; CDR2 reads YYREEE (reference sequence). The CDR3 length is 15 residues. J was trimmed by 7 bases and V by 4 bases; bases with no gene match: 7.

This clone was picked up a small number of times. The V call is TRBV7-3, the J call TRBJ2-1; D ambiguous. This CDR3 has 13 residues. Germline loops: CDR1 SGHTA, CDR2 FQGTGA. V was cut by 1 base and J by 7 bases, with 8 bases left in between. DNA of the CDR3: TGTGCCAGCAGCTTAATGGCGAGGAATGAGCAGTTCTTC. It is translated as CASSLMARNEQFF.

The chain links TRBV7-9 to TRBJ1-2, with D possibly matching TRBD1 (5 bases). Trimming removed 5 bases at V and 6 bases at J, with 13 bases between. CDR3 size: 13 residues. The germline gives CDR1 SEHNR, CDR2 FQNEAQ (reference sequence). The CDR3: CASSGQGGDGYTF. Written as DNA, the CDR3 is TGTGCCAGCAGCGGACAAGGTGGTGATGGCTACACCTTC.

The gene calls are TRBV7-2 and TRBJ2-2, with D tentatively TRBD2 (5 bases). The V end lost 5 bases, the J end lost 1 base, and 11 bases lay between the germline ends. CDR1 SGHTA and CDR2 FQGNSA come from the germline V gene. The CDR3 contains 15 residues. This CDR3 is CASSPRAGNTGELFF. The DNA for the CDR3 is TGTGCCAGCAGCCCCCGGGCGGGGAACACCGGGGAGCTGTTTTTT.

Regarding this clone: This same CDR3 is encoded by further DNA sequences in the sample. The CDR3: CASSSTGNTEAFF. The CDR3 nucleotides are TGTGCCAGCAGCTCTACGGGGAACACTGAAGCTTTCTTT. J is TRBJ1-1 and V is TRBV7-3; no clear D gene. The CDR3 runs to 13 residues. Trimming took off 4 bases at V and 1 base at J, with 7 bases between the two ends. CDR1 and CDR2 (germline): SGHTA, FQGTGA.

The V and J genes are TRBV7-3 and TRBJ2-5; D is possibly TRBD1 (6 bases). The CDR3 has 16 amino acids. Trimming took 0 bases from V and 4 from J, leaving 15 bases between them. Per germline, CDR1 SGHTA and CDR2 FQGTGA. The CDR3 sequence is CASSLTGAGARETQYF. CDR3 nucleotide sequence: TGTGCCAGCAGCTTAACTGGGGCAGGGGCGAGAGAGACCCAGTACTTC.

The gene calls are TRBV5-4 and TRBJ1-2; D perhaps matches TRBD1 (6 bases). CDR1 SGHNT and CDR2 YYREEE come from the germline V gene (reference sequence). CDR3 length: 14 amino acids. V lost 4 bases, J lost 5 bases, and 15 bases lay in between. The CDR3 DNA reads as TGTGCCAGCAGCCAGGACAGACTCCGGTATGGCTACACCTTC. It encodes CASSQDRLRYGYTF.

This rearrangement joins TRBV27 to TRBJ2-3; 7 bases line up with TRBD1. Germline V gene data show CDR1 as MNHEY and CDR2 as SMNVEV (reference sequence). With 5 bases clipped from V and 4 bases from J, the junction kept 9 bases outside the gene matches. CDR3 length: 15 residues. CDR3 sequence (DNA): TGTGCCAGCAGTAAATCGACAGGGTGGTCAGATACGCAGTATTTT. Protein product: CASSKSTGWSDTQYF.

This clone was seen only a few times. The CDR3 DNA sequence: TGTGCCAGCAGTTACCCCGGCACGGGCGAGCAGTACTTC. As protein: CASSYPGTGEQYF. The chain employs TRBV6-5 and TRBJ2-7; no clear D gene. V shed 2 bases and J shed 6 bases, with 11 bases lying between them. This CDR3 region has 13 residues. Germline lookup yields CDR1 MNHEY and CDR2 SVGAGI.

The rearrangement uses TRBV9 and TRBJ2-3; 11 bases fit TRBD2. V dropped 5 bases and J dropped 0; count of bases not matched to a gene: 8. Looked up from germline, CDR1 is SGDLS and CDR2 is YYNGEE. The CDR3 covers 17 residues. In DNA form, the CDR3 reads TGTGCCAGCAGTGCCGGGACTAGCGGTACTAGCACAGATACGCAGTATTTT. This encodes CASSAGTSGTSTDTQYF.

V is TRBV20-1 and J is TRBJ1-1, with 10 positions matching TRBD1. CDR3 length equals 15 residues. Germline V CDR1 and CDR2: DFQATT, SNEGSKA (reference sequence). V shed 3 bases, J shed 9 bases, and the junction held 13 bases outside the gene matches. CDR3 sequence: CSASLGWGQGTQAFF. In nucleotides, the CDR3 is TGCAGTGCTAGTTTAGGGTGGGGACAGGGGACACAAGCTTTCTTT.

The gene calls are TRBV11-2 and TRBJ1-5; D is possibly TRBD1 (5 bases). Germline lookup yields CDR1 SGHAT and CDR2 FQNNGV. The CDR3 runs 13 residues. Trimming left V 5 bases short and J 7 bases short, with 12 bases between. The CDR3 protein is CASSQGSRQPQHF. CDR3 DNA sequence: TGTGCCAGCAGCCAGGGTAGTAGGCAGCCCCAGCATTTT.

The gene calls are TRBV4-3 and TRBJ1-4, with D maybe TRBD1 (6 bases). This CDR3 contains 17 residues. CDR1 and CDR2 from the germline V gene are LGHNA and YSLEER. V gave up 1 base and J gave up 11 bases, with 23 bases separating them. CDR3 amino acids: CASSQGPRTARREKLFF. The CDR3, as DNA: TGCGCCAGCAGCCAAGGTCCCCGGACAGCCAGAAGAGAGAAACTGTTTTTT.

V usage is TRBV6-5 and J usage is TRBJ2-7; the D is unclear. V gave up 0 bases and J gave up 0 bases, with 9 bases separating them. The length of the CDR3 is 15 residues. CDR1 and CDR2 from the germline V gene are MNHEY and SVGAGI. CDR3 bases: TGTGCCAGCAGTTACTCCGAGGAGAGCTCCTACGAGCAGTACTTC. Its protein is CASSYSEESSYEQYF.